The rows below give T cell receptor beta chains drawn from one sample of a study of blood T cell repertoires in COVID-19. Clones were read by immunoSEQ multiplex PCR, and TCRdb kept only the in-frame ones, dropping some. The repertoire has some 120,000 clones, over 65% of them found once; the top ten carry 3.9%. The sequencing sample was made of peripheral blood. The receptors were sampled from a man aged 60-69 years with acute or convalescent COVID-19. Each CDR3 is given with its conserved first and last residue. Each record gives: V gene, clone size, D gene, J gene, CDR3 DNA, CDR3 protein. The D gene is left open where the match is weak. Clone size is not always given. Where it is, it says once, few, many or a class for expanded clones.

TRBV5-8,NA,NA,TRBJ1-2,TGTGCCAGCAGCTCCCGCTGGGGAGACTGGTCTAACTATGGCTACACCTTC,CASSSRWGDWSNYGYTF
TRBV6-2/TRBV6-3,NA,TRBD2,TRBJ2-1,TGTGCCAGCAGTGCGACTAGCGGGAGGGCAACCGGTCATGAGCAGTTCTTC,CASSATSGRATGHEQFF
TRBV11-3,NA,TRBD1,TRBJ2-1,TGTGCCAGCAGCTTAGGGACAGGGCCAATAAATGAGCAGTTCTTC,CASSLGTGPINEQFF
TRBV27,NA,NA,TRBJ2-2,TGTGCCAGCAGTACCGAGGCAGGGCGTAGCGGGGAGCTGTTTTTT,CASSTEAGRSGELFF
TRBV19,NA,TRBD1,TRBJ2-2,TGTGCCAGTAGTGCAGGACAGGGGCCCGCCGGGGAGCTGTTTTTT,CASSAGQGPAGELFF
TRBV18,NA,TRBD1,TRBJ1-2,TGTGCCAGCTCACCCAAAATTGACAGGGGGCTCGGCTACACCTTC,CASSPKIDRGLGYTF
TRBV19,NA,NA,TRBJ2-5,TGTGCCAGTAGTGGGCAGCTTCAAGAGACCCAGTACTTC,CASSGQLQETQYF
TRBV19,NA,NA,TRBJ2-7,TGTGCCAGTAGTCACCTCTCAGGGGTCGAGCAGTACTTC,CASSHLSGVEQYF
TRBV9,few,NA,TRBJ1-1,TGTGCCAGCAGCCCGAAGCAGGGGACTGAAGCTTTCTTT,CASSPKQGTEAFF
TRBV5-1,NA,NA,TRBJ1-6,TGCGCCAGCAGCTTGGATGGGAGAGATAATTCACCCCTCCACTTT,CASSLDGRDNSPLHF
TRBV24-1,NA,NA,TRBJ2-7,TGTGCCACCAGTGATCACCGGACACAATCCTACGAGCAGTACTTC,CATSDHRTQSYEQYF
TRBV28,few,NA,TRBJ2-3,TGTGCCAGCAGTTCAAGGGGACTCGGCACAGATACGCAGTATTTT,CASSSRGLGTDTQYF
TRBV6-4,NA,NA,TRBJ2-1,TGTGCCAGCAGTGTCGACAGGAGTTTAGTCAATGAGCAGTTCTTC,CASSVDRSLVNEQFF
TRBV11-2,NA,NA,TRBJ2-3,TGTGCCAGCAGCTTAGCCCTTGGGGCACCCGATACGCAGTATTTT,CASSLALGAPDTQYF
TRBV15,NA,NA,TRBJ2-1,TGTGCCACCAGCAGTCCCCTGGGGGGACCCTACAATGAGCAGTTCTTC,CATSSPLGGPYNEQFF
TRBV28,NA,NA,TRBJ1-5,TGTGCCAGCAGCCGGGGCAATCAGCCCCAGCATTTT,CASSRGNQPQHF
TRBV5-5,few,TRBD1,TRBJ1-6,TGTGCCAGCAGCGGGACAGGCAGCTCCTATAATTCACCCCTCCACTTT,CASSGTGSSYNSPLHF
TRBV2,once,NA,TRBJ1-1,TGTGCCAGCAGTGAAGCAAGGCCAGGGTCTGGGGCCACTGAAGCTTTCTTT,CASSEARPGSGATEAFF
TRBV7-2,NA,TRBD1,TRBJ1-1,TGTGCCAGCAGTCCCGGGACAGGCTTCACTGAAGCTTTCTTT,CASSPGTGFTEAFF
TRBV10-1,NA,TRBD2,TRBJ2-1,TGCGCCAGCGGTGCGGGAGGGAAGGATGAGCAGTTCTTC,CASGAGGKDEQFF
TRBV19,NA,NA,TRBJ2-7,TGTGCCAGTAGTATTGGGGCGAGCTCCTACGAGCAGTACTTC,CASSIGASSYEQYF
TRBV27,few,TRBD2,TRBJ2-2,TGTGCCAGCAGTCCGACCGCTAGCGGGAGTGGGGAGCTGTTTTTT,CASSPTASGSGELFF
TRBV18,NA,TRBD1,TRBJ2-7,TGTGCCAGCTCGCAGGGACAGGGGTCCTCCTACGAGCAGTACTTC,CASSQGQGSSYEQYF
TRBV19,once,NA,TRBJ1-5,TGTGCCAGTAGTAAGGAGGGCAATCAGCCCCAGCATTTT,CASSKEGNQPQHF
TRBV19,NA,NA,TRBJ1-6,TGTGCCAGTAGTATCCCCCGGACAAGAGTCTCCTATAATTCACCCCTCCACTTT,CASSIPRTRVSYNSPLHF
TRBV7-2,NA,NA,TRBJ1-3,TGTGCCAGCAGCTTGACAGGTTTCTCTGGAAACACCATATATTTT,CASSLTGFSGNTIYF
TRBV9,NA,TRBD2,TRBJ2-3,TGTGCCAGCAGCGTAGAGCTCCGGGACCCAGCGGGAAATACGCAGTATTTT,CASSVELRDPAGNTQYF
TRBV11-2,once,NA,TRBJ2-1,TGTGCCAGCATCAACTGGAGGGGATCCTACAATGAGCAGTTCTTC,CASINWRGSYNEQFF
TRBV7-2,NA,TRBD1,TRBJ1-5,TGTGCCAGCAGCTTACGTCCCGGGACAGGGATTAATCAGCCCCAGCATTTT,CASSLRPGTGINQPQHF
TRBV7-8,once,NA,TRBJ1-1,TGTGCCAGCAGCTTAGTCGGGGGGGGTAACACTGAAGCTTTCTTT,CASSLVGGGNTEAFF
TRBV10-3,NA,NA,TRBJ2-5,TGTGCCATCAGCGCGGGACAGTCGTTAGAGACCCAGTACTTC,CAISAGQSLETQYF
TRBV4-2,few,NA,TRBJ2-7,TGTGCCAGCAGCCAACGACAGCTCGACGAGCAGTACTTC,CASSQRQLDEQYF
TRBV5-6,NA,NA,TRBJ1-1,TGTGCCAGCAGCCTACAGACTGAAGCTTTCTTT,CASSLQTEAFF
TRBV7-3,NA,NA,TRBJ1-1,TGTGCCAGCAGCTTAAAGGCGGGGAACACTGAAGCTTTCTTT,CASSLKAGNTEAFF
TRBV28,NA,TRBD1,TRBJ2-2,TGTGCCAGCAAAGGGACAGGGGTTCAACCCTCGAACACCGGGGAGCTGTTTTTT,CASKGTGVQPSNTGELFF
TRBV24-1,NA,NA,TRBJ1-2,TGTGCCACCAGTGATGTGAGGGCTGGGGGCTACACCTTC,CATSDVRAGGYTF
TRBV2,few,NA,TRBJ2-5,TGTGCCAGCAGTGTAGCTTTACAGGGCCACGAGACCCAGTACTTC,CASSVALQGHETQYF
TRBV6-2/TRBV6-3,NA,NA,TRBJ2-3,TGTGCCAGCAGCGCAGGGACAGATACGCAGTATTTT,CASSAGTDTQYF
TRBV6-2/TRBV6-3,NA,NA,TRBJ1-1,TGTGCCAGCAGTTCGCCTGGAAGAGGCACTGAAGCTTTCTTT,CASSSPGRGTEAFF
TRBV4-3,NA,NA,TRBJ2-1,TGCGCCAGCAGCCAAGAAGTGGCCAGGAGGAATGAGCAGTTCTTC,CASSQEVARRNEQFF